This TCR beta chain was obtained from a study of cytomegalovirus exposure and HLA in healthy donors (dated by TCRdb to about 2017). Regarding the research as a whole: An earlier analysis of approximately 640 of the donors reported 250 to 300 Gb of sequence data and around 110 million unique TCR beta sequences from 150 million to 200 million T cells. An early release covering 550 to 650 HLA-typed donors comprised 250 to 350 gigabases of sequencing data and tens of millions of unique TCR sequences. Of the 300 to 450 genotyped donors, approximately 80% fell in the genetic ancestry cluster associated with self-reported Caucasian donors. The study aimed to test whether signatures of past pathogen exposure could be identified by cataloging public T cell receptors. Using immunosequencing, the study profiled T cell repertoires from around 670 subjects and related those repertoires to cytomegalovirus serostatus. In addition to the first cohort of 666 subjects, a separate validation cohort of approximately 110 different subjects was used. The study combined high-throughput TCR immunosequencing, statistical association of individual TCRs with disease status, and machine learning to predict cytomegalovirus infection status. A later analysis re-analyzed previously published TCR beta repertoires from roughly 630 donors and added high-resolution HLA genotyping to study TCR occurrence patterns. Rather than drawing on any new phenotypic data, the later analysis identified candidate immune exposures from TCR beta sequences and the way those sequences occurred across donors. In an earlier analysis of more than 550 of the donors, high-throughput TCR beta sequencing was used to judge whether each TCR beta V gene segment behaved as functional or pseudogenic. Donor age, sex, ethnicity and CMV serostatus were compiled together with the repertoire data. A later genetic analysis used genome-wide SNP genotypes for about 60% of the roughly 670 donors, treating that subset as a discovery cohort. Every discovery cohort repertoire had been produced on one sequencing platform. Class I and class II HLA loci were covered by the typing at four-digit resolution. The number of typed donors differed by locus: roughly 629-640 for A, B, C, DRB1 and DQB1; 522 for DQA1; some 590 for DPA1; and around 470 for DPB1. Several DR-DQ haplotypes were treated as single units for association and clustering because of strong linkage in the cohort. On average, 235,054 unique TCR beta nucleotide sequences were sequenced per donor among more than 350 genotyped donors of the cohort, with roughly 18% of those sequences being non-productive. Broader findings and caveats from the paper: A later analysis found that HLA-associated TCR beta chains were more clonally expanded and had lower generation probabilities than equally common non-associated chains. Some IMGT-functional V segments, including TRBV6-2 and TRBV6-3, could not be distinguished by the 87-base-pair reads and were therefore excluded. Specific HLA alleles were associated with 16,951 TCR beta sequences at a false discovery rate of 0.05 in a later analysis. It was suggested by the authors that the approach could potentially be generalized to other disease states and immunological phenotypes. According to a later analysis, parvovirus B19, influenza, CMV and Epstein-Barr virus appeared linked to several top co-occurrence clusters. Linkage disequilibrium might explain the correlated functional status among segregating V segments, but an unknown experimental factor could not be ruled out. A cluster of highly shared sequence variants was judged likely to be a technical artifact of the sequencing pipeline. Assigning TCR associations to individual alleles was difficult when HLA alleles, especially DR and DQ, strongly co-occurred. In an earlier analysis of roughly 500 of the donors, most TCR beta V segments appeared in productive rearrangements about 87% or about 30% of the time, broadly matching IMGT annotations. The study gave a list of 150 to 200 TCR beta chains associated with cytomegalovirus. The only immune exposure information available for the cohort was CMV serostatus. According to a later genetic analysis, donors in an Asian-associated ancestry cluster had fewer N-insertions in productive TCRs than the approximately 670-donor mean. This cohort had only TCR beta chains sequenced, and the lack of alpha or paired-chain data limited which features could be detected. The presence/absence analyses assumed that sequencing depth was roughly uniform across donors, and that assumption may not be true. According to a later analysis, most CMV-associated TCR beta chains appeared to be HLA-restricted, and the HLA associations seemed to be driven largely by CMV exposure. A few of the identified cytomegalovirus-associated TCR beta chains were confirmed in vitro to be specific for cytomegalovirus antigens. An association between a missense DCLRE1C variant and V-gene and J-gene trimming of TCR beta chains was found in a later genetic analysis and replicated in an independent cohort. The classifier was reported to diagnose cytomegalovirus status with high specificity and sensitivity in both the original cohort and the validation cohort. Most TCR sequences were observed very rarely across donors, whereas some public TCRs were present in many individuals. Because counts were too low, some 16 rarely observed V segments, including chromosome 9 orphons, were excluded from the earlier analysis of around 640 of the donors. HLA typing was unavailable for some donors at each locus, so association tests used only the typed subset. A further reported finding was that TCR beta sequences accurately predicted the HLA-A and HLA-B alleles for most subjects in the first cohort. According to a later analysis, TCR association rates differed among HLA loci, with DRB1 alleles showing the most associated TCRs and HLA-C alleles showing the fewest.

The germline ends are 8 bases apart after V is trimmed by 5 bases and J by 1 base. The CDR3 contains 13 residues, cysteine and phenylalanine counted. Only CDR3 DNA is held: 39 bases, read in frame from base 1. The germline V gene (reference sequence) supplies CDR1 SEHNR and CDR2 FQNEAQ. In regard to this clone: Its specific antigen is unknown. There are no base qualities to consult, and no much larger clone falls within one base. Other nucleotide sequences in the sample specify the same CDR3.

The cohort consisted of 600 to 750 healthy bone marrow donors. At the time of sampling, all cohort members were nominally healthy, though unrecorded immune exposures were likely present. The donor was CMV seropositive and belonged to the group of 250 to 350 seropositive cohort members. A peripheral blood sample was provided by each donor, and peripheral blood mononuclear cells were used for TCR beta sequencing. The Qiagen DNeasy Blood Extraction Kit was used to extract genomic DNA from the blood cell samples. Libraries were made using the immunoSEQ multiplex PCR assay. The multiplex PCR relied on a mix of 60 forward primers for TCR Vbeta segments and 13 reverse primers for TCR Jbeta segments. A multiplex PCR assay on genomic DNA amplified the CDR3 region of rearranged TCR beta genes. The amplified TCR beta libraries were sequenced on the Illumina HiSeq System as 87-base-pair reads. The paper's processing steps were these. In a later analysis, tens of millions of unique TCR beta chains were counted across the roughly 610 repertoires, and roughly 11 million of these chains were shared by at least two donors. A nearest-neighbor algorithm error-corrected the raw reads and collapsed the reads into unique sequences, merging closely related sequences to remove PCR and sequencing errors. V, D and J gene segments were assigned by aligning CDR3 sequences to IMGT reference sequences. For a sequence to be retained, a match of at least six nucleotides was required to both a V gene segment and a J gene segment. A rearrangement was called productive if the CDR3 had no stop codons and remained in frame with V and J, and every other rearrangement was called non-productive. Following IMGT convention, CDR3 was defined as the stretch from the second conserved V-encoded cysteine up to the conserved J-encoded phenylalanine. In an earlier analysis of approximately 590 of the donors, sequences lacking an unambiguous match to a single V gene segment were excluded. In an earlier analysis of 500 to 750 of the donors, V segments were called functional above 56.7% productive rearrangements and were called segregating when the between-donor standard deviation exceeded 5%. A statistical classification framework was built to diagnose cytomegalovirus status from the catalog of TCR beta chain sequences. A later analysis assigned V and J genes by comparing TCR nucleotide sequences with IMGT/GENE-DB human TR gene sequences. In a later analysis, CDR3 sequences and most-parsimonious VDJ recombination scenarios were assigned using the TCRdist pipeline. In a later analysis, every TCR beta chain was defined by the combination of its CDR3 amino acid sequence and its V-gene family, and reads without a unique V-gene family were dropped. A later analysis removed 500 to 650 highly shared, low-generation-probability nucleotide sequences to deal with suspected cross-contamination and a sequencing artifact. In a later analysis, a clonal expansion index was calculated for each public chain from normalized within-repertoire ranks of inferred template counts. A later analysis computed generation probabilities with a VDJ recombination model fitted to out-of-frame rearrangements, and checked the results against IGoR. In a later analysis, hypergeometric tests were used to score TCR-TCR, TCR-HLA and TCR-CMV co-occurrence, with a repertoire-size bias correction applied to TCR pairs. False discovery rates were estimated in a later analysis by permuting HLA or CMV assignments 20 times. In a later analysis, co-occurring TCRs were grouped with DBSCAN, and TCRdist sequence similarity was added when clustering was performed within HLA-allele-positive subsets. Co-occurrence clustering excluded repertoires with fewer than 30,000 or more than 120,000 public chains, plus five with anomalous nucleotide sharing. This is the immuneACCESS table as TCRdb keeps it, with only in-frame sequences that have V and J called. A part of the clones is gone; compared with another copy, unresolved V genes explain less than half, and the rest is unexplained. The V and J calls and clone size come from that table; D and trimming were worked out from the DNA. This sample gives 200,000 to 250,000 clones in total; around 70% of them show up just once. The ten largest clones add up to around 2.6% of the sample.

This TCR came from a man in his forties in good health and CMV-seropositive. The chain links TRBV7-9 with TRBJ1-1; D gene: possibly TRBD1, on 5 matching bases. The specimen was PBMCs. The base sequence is TGTGCCAGCAGCCCTCAGGGGAACACTGAAGCTTTCTTT. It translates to CASSPQGNTEAFF.